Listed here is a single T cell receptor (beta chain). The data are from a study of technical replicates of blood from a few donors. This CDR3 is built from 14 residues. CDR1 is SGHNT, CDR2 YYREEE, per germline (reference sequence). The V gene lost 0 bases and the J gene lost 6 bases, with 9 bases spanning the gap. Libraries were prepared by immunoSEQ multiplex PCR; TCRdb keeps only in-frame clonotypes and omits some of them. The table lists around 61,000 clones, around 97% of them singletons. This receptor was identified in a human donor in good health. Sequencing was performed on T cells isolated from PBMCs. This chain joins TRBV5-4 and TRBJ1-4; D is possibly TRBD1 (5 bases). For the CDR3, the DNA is TGTGCCAGCAGCTTGGAAAGGGGTGATGAAAAACTGTTTTTT. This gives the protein CASSLERGDEKLFF. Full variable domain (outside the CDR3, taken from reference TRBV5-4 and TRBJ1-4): ETGVTQSPTHLIKTRGQQVTLRCSSQSGHNTVSWYQQALGQGPQFIFQYYREEENGRGNFPPRFSGLQFPNYSSELNVNALELDDSALYLCASSLERGDEKLFFGSGTQLSVL.